This T cell receptor (beta chain) came from a study of T cell responses to AZD1222 COVID-19 vaccine. Overall study results and limits: With two AZD1222 doses given, Spike-specific TCR breadth and depth both rose. Only a handful of individuals given AZD1222 were seropositive at baseline. Without day 14 samples, only post-peak T cell repertoires were studied. Spike-wide coverage was observed for vaccine-associated CD4 TCRs, with dominant responses at 160-218 and 743-854.

Comment on this clone: Its antigen is undetermined.

Germline loops: CDR1 SEHNR, CDR2 FQNEAQ (reference sequence). The length of the CDR3 is 12 residues. V gave up 4 bases and J gave up 5 bases, with 8 bases separating them. Profiled with immunoSEQ multiplex PCR; TCRdb holds only in-frame clones, not every one. The sample includes about 110,000 clones, over 85% of them seen just once. The clonotype was recovered from an adult in good health. V usage is TRBV7-9 and J usage is TRBJ1-2, with no clear D. The specimen was peripheral blood, collected on day 0 of AZD1222 vaccination. For the CDR3, the DNA is TGTGCCAGCAGCTCCCTCTCATATGGCTACACCTTC. Protein sequence: CASSSLSYGYTF.